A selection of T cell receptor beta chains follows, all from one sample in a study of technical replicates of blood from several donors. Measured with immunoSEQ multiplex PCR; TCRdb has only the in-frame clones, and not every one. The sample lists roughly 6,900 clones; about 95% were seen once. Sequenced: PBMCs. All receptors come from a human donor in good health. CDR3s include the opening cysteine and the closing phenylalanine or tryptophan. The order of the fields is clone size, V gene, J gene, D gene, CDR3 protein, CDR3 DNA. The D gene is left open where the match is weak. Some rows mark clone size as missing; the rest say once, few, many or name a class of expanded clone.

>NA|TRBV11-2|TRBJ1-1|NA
CASSFEDRNTEAFF
TGTGCCAGCAGCTTCGAGGACAGGAACACTGAAGCTTTCTTT
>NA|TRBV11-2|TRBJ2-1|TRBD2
CASSFGLAGGYEQFF
TGTGCCAGCAGCTTTGGACTAGCGGGTGGATATGAGCAGTTCTTC
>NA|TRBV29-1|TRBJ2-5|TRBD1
CSVEDKGQGIRTQYF
TGCAGCGTTGAAGATAAGGGACAGGGGATTCGGACCCAGTACTTC
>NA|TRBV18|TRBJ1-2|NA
CASSYGQTNYGYTF
TGTGCCAGCTCATACGGACAGACGAACTATGGCTACACCTTC
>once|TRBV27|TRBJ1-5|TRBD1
CASSLDRNNQPQHF
TGTGCCAGCAGTCTGGACAGGAACAATCAGCCCCAGCATTTT
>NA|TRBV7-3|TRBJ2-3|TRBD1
CASSLTGQYTDTQYF
TGTGCCAGCAGCTTGACGGGACAGTACACAGATACGCAGTATTTT
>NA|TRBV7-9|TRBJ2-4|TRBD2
CASSLREGGIQYF
TGTGCCAGCAGCTTAAGGGAGGGAGGCATTCAGTACTTC
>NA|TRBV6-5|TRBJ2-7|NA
CASSSPGYEQYF
TGTGCCAGCAGTTCGCCGGGCTACGAGCAGTACTTC
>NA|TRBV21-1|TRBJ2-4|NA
CASSMPGLREGGLAKNIQYF
TGTGCCAGCAGCATGCCCGGATTGCGGGAGGGCGGATTAGCCAAAAACATTCAGTACTTC
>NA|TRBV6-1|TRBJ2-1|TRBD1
CAGRDRVDNEQFF
TGTGCCGGACGGGACAGGGTGGACAATGAGCAGTTCTTC
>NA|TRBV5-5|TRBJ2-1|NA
CASSLLVGSNNEQFF
TGTGCCAGCAGCTTGTTGGTGGGGAGCAACAATGAGCAGTTCTTC
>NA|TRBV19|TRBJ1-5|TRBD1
CASSIRGQGSQHF
TGTGCCAGTAGTATAAGAGGACAGGGCTCACAGCATTTT
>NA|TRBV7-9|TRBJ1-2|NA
CASSLAVYGYTF
TGTGCCAGCAGCTTAGCCGTGTATGGCTACACCTTC
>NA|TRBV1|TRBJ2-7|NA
CTSSQGPSGCSYEQYF
TGCACCAGCAGCCAAGGGCCGAGCGGGTGCTCCTACGAGCAGTACTTC
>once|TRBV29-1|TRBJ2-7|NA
CSGLHRDEQYF
TGCAGCGGTCTCCACAGGGACGAGCAGTACTTC
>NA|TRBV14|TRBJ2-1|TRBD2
CASSRLASSYNEQFF
TGTGCCAGCAGTCGACTAGCGAGCTCCTACAATGAGCAGTTCTTC
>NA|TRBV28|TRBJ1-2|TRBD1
CASRGQGTLPYGYTF
TGTGCCAGCAGAGGACAGGGGACCCTCCCCTATGGCTACACCTTC
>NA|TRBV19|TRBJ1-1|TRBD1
CASRSGTGGWNTEAFF
TGTGCCAGTAGGAGCGGGACAGGGGGATGGAACACTGAAGCTTTCTTT
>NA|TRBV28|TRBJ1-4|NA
CASRNVGLAAPNEKLFF
TGTGCCAGCAGGAACGTGGGTTTGGCGGCTCCCAATGAAAAACTGTTTTTT
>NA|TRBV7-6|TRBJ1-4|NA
CASSPWTDNEKLFF
TGTGCCAGCAGCCCATGGACAGATAATGAAAAACTGTTTTTT
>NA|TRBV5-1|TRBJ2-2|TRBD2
CASRPSGANTGELFF
TGCGCCAGCAGGCCTAGCGGGGCGAACACCGGGGAGCTGTTTTTT
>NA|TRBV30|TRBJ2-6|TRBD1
CAWSLDRGVYSGANVLTF
TGTGCCTGGAGCCTAGACAGGGGGGTTTACTCTGGGGCCAACGTCCTGACTTTC
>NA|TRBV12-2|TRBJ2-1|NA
CASRPQGGGTVQSYNEQFF
TGTGCAAGTCGCCCCCAGGGGGGCGGGACTGTCCAGTCCTACAATGAGCAGTTCTTC
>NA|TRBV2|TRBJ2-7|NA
CASSGQGFSYEQYF
TGTGCCAGCAGTGGTCAGGGGTTCTCCTACGAGCAGTACTTC
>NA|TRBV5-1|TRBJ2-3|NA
CASSLLLSTDTQYF
TGCGCCAGCAGCTTGCTCCTTAGCACAGATACGCAGTATTTT
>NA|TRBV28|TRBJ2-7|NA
CASGMGLFVEQYF
TGTGCCAGCGGTATGGGACTCTTCGTGGAGCAGTACTTC
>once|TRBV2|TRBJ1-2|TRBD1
CASSGQGGSYGYTF
TGTGCCAGCAGTGGACAGGGGGGCAGCTATGGCTACACCTTC
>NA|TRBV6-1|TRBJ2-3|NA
CASSEVWRGSTDTQYF
TGTGCCAGCAGTGAAGTTTGGCGGGGAAGCACAGATACGCAGTATTTT
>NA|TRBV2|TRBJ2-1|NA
CASSELDPNEQFF
TGTGCCAGCAGTGAACTAGACCCCAATGAGCAGTTCTTC
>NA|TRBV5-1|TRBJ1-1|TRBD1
CASSAQGIGDTEAFF
TGCGCCAGCAGCGCACAGGGGATCGGGGACACTGAAGCTTTCTTT
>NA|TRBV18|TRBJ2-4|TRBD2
CASSPQGRGDQYF
TGTGCCAGCTCACCCCAAGGACGGGGGGATCAGTACTTC
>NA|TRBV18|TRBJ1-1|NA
CASSPPVSGEGTEAFF
TGTGCCAGCTCACCACCTGTCTCAGGGGAGGGGACTGAAGCTTTCTTT
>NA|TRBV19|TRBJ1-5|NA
CASSAGNSNQPQHF
TGTGCCAGTAGTGCCGGGAATAGCAATCAGCCCCAGCATTTT
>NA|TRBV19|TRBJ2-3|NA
CASSPQGPRGTQYF
TGTGCCAGTAGTCCGCAGGGGCCCAGGGGTACGCAGTATTTT
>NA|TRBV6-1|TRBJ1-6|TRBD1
CASGSLTGGNSPLHF
TGTGCCAGCGGTAGTTTGACAGGGGGAAATTCACCCCTCCACTTT
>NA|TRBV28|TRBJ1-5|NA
CASGSLGSGGYNQPQHF
TGTGCCAGCGGCTCCCTCGGTAGTGGGGGCTACAATCAGCCCCAGCATTTT
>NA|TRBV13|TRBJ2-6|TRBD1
CASSQPQGVTSGANVLTF
TGTGCCAGCAGCCAGCCGCAGGGGGTAACATCTGGGGCCAACGTCCTGACTTTC
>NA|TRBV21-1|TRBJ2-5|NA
CASSSRGLAEQETQYF
TGTGCCAGCAGCTCGCGGGGACTAGCGGAGCAAGAGACCCAGTACTTC
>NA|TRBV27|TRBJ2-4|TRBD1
CASGTGLAKNIQYF
TGTGCCAGCGGGACAGGTCTAGCCAAAAACATTCAGTACTTC
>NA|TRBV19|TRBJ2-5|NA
CASTPGGGETQYF
TGTGCCAGTACCCCCGGGGGTGGAGAGACCCAGTACTTC
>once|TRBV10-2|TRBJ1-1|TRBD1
CASTGQGAITEAFF
TGCGCCAGCACTGGACAGGGGGCTATCACTGAAGCTTTCTTT
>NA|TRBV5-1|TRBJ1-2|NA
CASSLGGAQGGYTF
TGCGCCAGCAGCTTGGGGGGCGCTCAGGGTGGCTACACCTTC
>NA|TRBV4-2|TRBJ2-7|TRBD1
CASSQDKGAVYEQYF
TGTGCCAGCAGCCAAGATAAGGGGGCTGTCTACGAGCAGTACTTC
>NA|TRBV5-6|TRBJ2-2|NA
CASSLLDLGAEELFF
TGTGCCAGCAGCTTACTCGATTTGGGGGCCGAGGAGCTGTTTTTT
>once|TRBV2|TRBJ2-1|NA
CASSGEWSSYNEQFF
TGTGCCAGCAGTGGAGAGTGGAGCTCCTACAATGAGCAGTTCTTC
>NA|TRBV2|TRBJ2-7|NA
CASSGGSYEQYF
TGTGCCAGCAGTGGGGGCAGTTACGAGCAGTACTTC
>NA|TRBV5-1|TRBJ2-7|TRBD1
CASSPDRGPYEQYF
TGCGCCAGCAGCCCGGACAGGGGTCCCTACGAGCAGTACTTC
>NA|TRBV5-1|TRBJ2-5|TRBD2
CASSLGTSGETQYF
TGCGCCAGCAGCTTGGGGACTAGTGGAGAGACCCAGTACTTC
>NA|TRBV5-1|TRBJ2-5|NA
CASSLGGQETQYF
TGCGCCAGCAGCTTGGGCGGGCAAGAGACCCAGTACTTC
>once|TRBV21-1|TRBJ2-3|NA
CASSKGDRLAGVRTDTQYF
TGTGCCAGCAGCAAAGGGGATCGACTAGCGGGAGTCCGCACAGATACGCAGTATTTT
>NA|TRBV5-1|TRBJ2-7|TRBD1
CASSLDGQVLSYEQYF
TGCGCCAGCAGCTTAGATGGACAGGTCCTCTCCTACGAGCAGTACTTC
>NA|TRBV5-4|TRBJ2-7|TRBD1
CASSSGTGSEHRQYF
TGTGCCAGCAGCTCCGGGACAGGGTCAGAACATCGGCAGTACTTC
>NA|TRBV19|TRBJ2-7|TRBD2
CASSIGLAGGPVEQYF
TGTGCCAGTAGTATAGGACTAGCGGGAGGCCCAGTGGAGCAGTACTTC
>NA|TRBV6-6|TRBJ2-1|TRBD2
CASSRLAGGTNEQFF
TGTGCCAGCAGCAGACTAGCGGGAGGTACCAATGAGCAGTTCTTC